What follows are 15 T cell receptor beta chains derived from one specimen sequenced in a study of early T cells in non-severe SARS-CoV-2 infection. One entry per CDR3 protein, called by TCRdb with MiXCR from the 5' RACE reads. The table shows 45,000 to 65,000 distinct CDR3 sequences, with 9% to 9.5% occurring only once. Sequencing was done on a sample of whole blood. These receptors were taken from an adult who was a healthcare worker with PCR-confirmed SARS-CoV-2 infection or an uninfected control (not recorded which).

Ten or more counts support this clonotype. The J gene is TRBJ1-1, the V gene TRBV30; D might be TRBD1 (5 bases). This CDR3 is built from 12 residues. Per the germline V gene, CDR1 is GTSNPN and CDR2 is SVGIG (reference sequence). V lost 5 bases and J 0 bases, leaving 7 bases between the germline ends. The CDR3 loop reads CAWDSVNTEAFF. In nucleotides, the CDR3 is TGTGCCTGGGACAGTGTGAACACTGAAGCTTTCTTT.

This clonotype came up many times. This chain joins TRBV6-2 or TRBV6-3 and TRBJ1-5; TRBD1 might be the D (5 bases). This CDR3 region has 13 residues. The V end was cut by 7 bases, the J end by 4 bases, with 11 bases between. Germline V gene lookup returns CDR1 MNHEY and CDR2 SVGEGT. The CDR3 loop reads CASNGHLNQPQHF. The CDR3 DNA reads TGTGCCAGCAACGGACACCTAAATCAGCCCCAGCATTTT.

This clonotype appeared many times. The J gene is TRBJ2-5, the V gene TRBV7-3; weak D call: TRBD1 (5 bases). This CDR3 has 13 amino acids. V lost 11 bases and J 5 bases, leaving 18 bases between the germline ends. CDR1 is SGHTA and CDR2 is FQGTGA in the germline V gene. Written as DNA, the CDR3 is TGTGCCGGCCTTTCAGGGTCCGGGGAGACCCAGTACTTC. Protein sequence: CAGLSGSGETQYF.

This clonotype has only a few counts. The genes are TRBV24-1 and TRBJ2-2; D remains ambiguous. The CDR3 covers 12 residues. The germline CDR1 and CDR2 sequences are KGHDR and SFDVKD. The V end was cut by 1 base, the J end by 7 bases, with 3 bases between. The CDR3 DNA reads TGTGCCACCAGTGATTTTCTCGGGGAGCTGTTTTTT. It is translated as CATSDFLGELFF.

This clonotype was detected ten times or more. The rearrangement links TRBV12-2 to TRBJ1-1; the table's TRBD1 call for D was not verified on the DNA. TRBV12-2 is a listed pseudogene. CDR3 length: 16 residues. The DNA for the CDR3 is TGTGCAAGTCGCTTAGCCAGGGACAGGGCGAACACTGAAGCTTTCTTT. As protein: CASRLARDRANTEAFF.

There are many counts of this clonotype. V gene TRBV29-1 combines with J gene TRBJ1-1; a weak D match, TRBD1 (6 bases). The CDR3 is 12 residues long. The V and J ends lost 4 bases and 1 base respectively, with 7 bases between them. CDR1 is SQVTM and CDR2 is ANQGSEA in the germline V gene. The CDR3 reads CSVAGANTEAFF. The CDR3 nucleotides read TGCAGCGTTGCAGGGGCGAACACTGAAGCTTTCTTT.

This clonotype was counted ten times or more. The chain combines TRBV30 with TRBJ2-6; D remains ambiguous. The CDR3 loop spans 13 amino acids. Per the germline V gene, CDR1 is GTSNPN and CDR2 is SVGIG (reference sequence). The ends were cut back, 0 bases at V and 4 bases at J, with 4 bases in the middle. CDR3 coding DNA: TGTGCCTGGAGTGTAGGAGGGGCCAACGTCCTGACTTTC. It encodes CAWSVGGANVLTF.

This clonotype was recorded at least ten times. The chain joins TRBV6-6 to TRBJ2-7; D is ambiguous. CDR3 length equals 14 residues. Between the trimmed V and J ends, which lost 0 bases and 2 bases, there was a span of 8 bases. In germline, CDR1 is MNHNY, CDR2 SVGAGI (reference sequence). DNA for the CDR3: TGTGCCAGCAGTTACTCGCAGAGAGCCTACGAGCAGTACTTC. Translation: CASSYSQRAYEQYF.

This clonotype appeared many times. The rearrangement uses TRBV18 and TRBJ2-4; TRBD2 might be the D (7 bases). From germline, CDR1 is KGHSH and CDR2 LQKENI. There are 16 residues in the CDR3. The germline V and J ends were trimmed by 6 bases and 8 bases, with 23 bases remaining between them. The CDR3, as DNA: TGTGCCAGCTCCCTTACCTCTGGGGGGGCAGGATACATTCAGTACTTC. It yields the protein CASSLTSGGAGYIQYF.

This clonotype appeared many times. This chain connects TRBV7-2 to TRBJ2-7, with D unclear. Germline V CDR1 and CDR2: SGHTA, FQGNSA. The germline V and J ends were trimmed by 1 base and 2 bases, with 3 bases remaining between them. CDR3 length: 12 residues. The CDR3 sequence: CASSLDTYEQYF. CDR3 in DNA: TGTGCCAGCAGCTTAGATACCTACGAGCAGTACTTC.

In this sample, this clonotype turned up a few times. The chain couples TRBV9 to TRBJ1-1; tentatively, D is TRBD1 (6 bases). In germline, CDR1 is SGDLS, CDR2 YYNGEE. The CDR3 contains 17 residues. With 1 base removed from V and 9 bases from J, the gap between germline ends came to 25 bases. CDR3 region: CASSVNPGQSDPLQAFF. CDR3 coding DNA: TGTGCCAGCAGCGTAAACCCCGGACAGTCCGATCCCCTCCAAGCTTTCTTT.

Ten or more counts support this clonotype. The rearrangement links TRBV5-6 to TRBJ1-2; TRBD1 agrees at 7 bases. This CDR3 is built from 13 residues. The ends lost 3 bases at V and 4 bases at J; junction bases unmatched: 3. CDR1 is SGHDT, CDR2 YYEEEE, per germline. This CDR3 reads CASSSTGIYGYTF. The DNA of the CDR3 is TGTGCCAGCAGCTCGACAGGGATCTATGGCTACACCTTC. The full variable domain, rest sourced from reference TRBV5-6 and TRBJ1-2, is DAGVTQSPTHLIKTRGQQVTLRCSPKSGHDTVSWYQQALGQGPQFIFQYYEEEERQRGNFPDRFSGHQFPNYSSELNVNALLLGDSALYLCASSSTGIYGYTFGSGTRLTVV.

This clonotype came up a few times. The chain has TRBV20-1 and TRBJ2-7, with TRBD2 matching over 13 bases. Germline V CDR1 and CDR2: DFQATT, SNEGSKA (reference sequence). The junction had 12 bases not matched to a gene; V was cut back by 6 bases and J by 7 bases. The CDR3 sequence is 15 residues long. The CDR3, as DNA: TGCAGTGCATCCGGGACTAGCGGGGCCCCGAAGGAGCAGTACTTC. It specifies CSASGTSGAPKEQYF.

This chain links TRBV5-4 with TRBJ2-3, with unresolved D. This CDR3 comprises 16 residues. Trimming removed 3 bases from V and 0 bases from J, with 14 bases in between. The germline gives CDR1 SGHNT, CDR2 YYREEE (reference sequence). CDR3 nucleotides: TGTGCCAGCAGCTCGGCGCCCGGGCTTAGCACAGATACGCAGTATTTT. Amino acid sequence: CASSSAPGLSTDTQYF.

Many counts were recorded for this clonotype. The rearrangement links TRBV20-1 to TRBJ1-6; 11 bases line up with TRBD1. This CDR3 has 17 residues. Germline-derived CDR1 and CDR2 are DFQATT and SNEGSKA (reference sequence). V shed 3 bases and J 6 bases; nucleotides not matched to a gene: 10. CDR3 in DNA: TGCAGTGCTAGGAACATCGAGGACAGGGGGCGTAATTCACCCCTCCACTTT. This encodes CSARNIEDRGRNSPLHF.